Below are 21 T cell receptor beta chains sequenced from a single sample in a study of T cell responses to AZD1222 COVID-19 vaccine. TCRdb's copy holds only in-frame clones and misses some; the assay was immunoSEQ multiplex PCR. Of around 200,000 clones listed, 85% to 90% are singletons. The sequenced sample was peripheral blood, obtained on day 0 of AZD1222 vaccination. The receptors were sampled from an adult in good health.

The rearrangement joins TRBV7-8 to TRBJ1-2, with D perhaps matching TRBD1 (5 bases). Trimming removed 4 bases at V and 0 bases at J, with 18 bases between. From germline, CDR1 is SGHVS and CDR2 FQNEAQ. CDR3 length equals 17 residues. In nucleotides, the CDR3 is TGTGCCAGCAGCTCCTTCAGGGCTCCCATCGCTAACTATGGCTACACCTTC. Protein sequence: CASSSFRAPIANYGYTF.

CDR3 protein: CASSERTVYGYTF. The CDR3 DNA follows: TGCGCCAGCAGCGAACGGACAGTCTATGGCTACACCTTC. The rearrangement uses TRBV5-1 and TRBJ1-2, with D maybe TRBD1 (6 bases). There are 13 residues in the CDR3. V lost 4 bases and J 4 bases, leaving 11 bases between the germline ends. Germline V gives CDR1 SGHRS, CDR2 YFSETQ.

This clone showed up just a few times. The chain links TRBV3-1 (or the pseudogene TRBV3-2) to TRBJ2-2, with 11 bases matching TRBD2. Germline V gene data show CDR1 as LGHDT and CDR2 as YNNKEL (reference sequence). CDR3 length: 15 residues. Trimming cost V 4 bases and J 7 bases; bases outside gene matches: 5. The CDR3 DNA follows: TGTGCCAGCAGCCTACTAGCGGGAGTGGGCGGGGAGCTGTTTTTT. It encodes CASSLLAGVGGELFF.

The chain employs TRBV18 and TRBJ1-2, with 8 bases that match TRBD1. Per the germline V gene, CDR1 is KGHSH and CDR2 is LQKENI. This CDR3 spans 14 amino acids. The J segment lost 8 bases and the V segment lost 3 bases, leaving 8 bases of the junction unmatched. The CDR3 DNA sequence: TGTGCCAGCTCACCGTCAGGGGGCTTTAACGGCTACACCTTC. Translated, it gives CASSPSGGFNGYTF.

The V gene is TRBV4-3, the J gene TRBJ1-1, with 10 bases aligning to TRBD1. CDR3 length: 15 residues. V was pared by 1 base and J by 6 bases, with 5 bases of the junction left unmatched. From germline, CDR1 is LGHNA and CDR2 YSLEER. The CDR3 here is CASSQVGQGIPEAFF. The CDR3 coding sequence is TGCGCCAGCAGCCAAGTGGGACAGGGGATCCCTGAAGCTTTCTTT.

This clone was counted between two and nine times. V gene TRBV6-5 combines with J gene TRBJ1-2; TRBD1 agrees at 9 bases. In germline, CDR1 is MNHEY, CDR2 SVGAGI. V gave up 7 bases and J gave up 8 bases; unmatched junction bases: 8. This CDR3 contains 13 residues. The CDR3 bases are TGTGCCAGCACCGGGACAGGGAAAGGAGGCTACACCTTC. It specifies CASTGTGKGGYTF.

This chain links TRBV28 with TRBJ1-1, with D unclear. This CDR3 comprises 13 residues. The V end lost 7 bases, the J end lost 0 bases, and 9 bases lay between the germline ends. CDR1 is MDHEN and CDR2 is SYDVKM in the germline V gene. CDR3 nucleotides: TGTGCCAGCATTAAGCGACTGAACACTGAAGCTTTCTTT. Its translation: CASIKRLNTEAFF. Full variable domain (missing parts from reference TRBV28 and TRBJ1-1): DVKVTQSSRYLVKRTGEKVFLECVQDMDHENMFWYRQDPGLGLRLIYFSYDVKMKEKGDIPEGYSVSREKKERFSLILESASTNQTSMYLCASIKRLNTEAFFGQGTRLTVV.

The chain employs TRBV7-2 and TRBJ1-3; D call uncertain. V was cut by 2 bases and J by 3 bases, with 8 bases left in between. The germline gives CDR1 SGHTA, CDR2 FQGNSA. The CDR3 contains 14 residues. CDR3 coding DNA: TGTGCCAGCAGCTTATTAGGCATTGGAAACACCATATATTTT. Translated, it gives CASSLLGIGNTIYF.

The genes are TRBV5-8 and TRBJ2-5, with unresolved D. The germline V and J ends were trimmed by 4 bases and 2 bases, with 15 bases remaining between them. Germline V gives CDR1 SGHTS, CDR2 YDEGEE. CDR3 length equals 15 residues. The CDR3: CASSQEQVLQETQYF. DNA for the CDR3: TGTGCCAGCAGCCAAGAGCAGGTTCTACAAGAGACCCAGTACTTC.

The V and J genes are TRBV2 and TRBJ1-5, with 8 bases lining up with TRBD1. V gave up 6 bases and J gave up 3 bases; unmatched junction bases: 7. The length of the CDR3 is 15 residues. Germline values: CDR1 SNHLY, CDR2 FYNNEI. The DNA of the CDR3 is TGTGCCAGCAGCCCCGGGACAGGAACCAATCAGCCCCAGCATTTT. This translates into CASSPGTGTNQPQHF.

V gene TRBV18 combines with J gene TRBJ1-2; a possible D gene is TRBD1 (5 bases). Germline V gene data show CDR1 as KGHSH and CDR2 as LQKENI. The V end was cut by 2 bases, the J end by 4 bases, with 11 bases between. The CDR3 totals 14 residues. CDR3 sequence (DNA): TGTGCCAGCTCACCAGGGGCGCAGGGCTATGGCTACACCTTC. It specifies CASSPGAQGYGYTF.

This clone was seen only a few times. The rearrangement links TRBV5-5 to TRBJ1-3, with TRBD1 matching over 7 bases. Trimming at V came to 4 bases and at J to 0 bases, leaving 4 bases not matched to a gene. Germline CDR1 is SGHKS and CDR2 is YYEKEE (reference sequence). This CDR3 region has 15 residues. CDR3 amino acids: CASSPDRNSGNTIYF. For the CDR3, the DNA is TGTGCCAGCAGCCCGGACAGGAACTCTGGAAACACCATATATTTT.

The chain combines TRBV5-5 with TRBJ2-1, with D perhaps TRBD1 (6 bases). The CDR3 runs to 15 residues. Trimming shortened V by 3 bases and J by 6 bases, and 16 bases separated the two germline ends. Germline CDR1 is SGHKS and CDR2 is YYEKEE (reference sequence). Here the CDR3 reads CASSSLDRSTNEQFF. The CDR3 DNA sequence: TGTGCCAGCAGCTCGTTGGACAGAAGTACCAATGAGCAGTTCTTC.

This clone appeared once. This sequence joins TRBV3-1 (or the pseudogene TRBV3-2) and TRBJ2-2; TRBD2 is a possible D gene (6 bases). The length of the CDR3 is 14 residues. The ends were cut back, 0 bases at V and 7 bases at J, with 9 bases in the middle. CDR1 and CDR2 from the germline V gene are LGHDT and YNNKEL (reference sequence). The CDR3 DNA reads TGTGCCAGCAGCCAAGAGGAGGGGATCGGGGAGCTGTTTTTT. Amino acids: CASSQEEGIGELFF.

This clone has just a few counts. The rearrangement joins TRBV5-4 to TRBJ1-1, with D hard to call. Trimming took off 4 bases at V and 5 bases at J, with 15 bases between the two ends. In germline, CDR1 is SGHNT, CDR2 YYREEE (reference sequence). The CDR3 loop spans 14 amino acids. The CDR3 spells CASSRDDSLTEAFF. CDR3 coding DNA: TGTGCCAGCAGCAGAGATGACTCCCTAACTGAAGCTTTCTTT.

V gene TRBV5-1 combines with J gene TRBJ1-1; 9 bases match TRBD1. The CDR3 consists of 16 residues. V was pared by 0 bases and J by 0 bases, with 3 bases of the junction left unmatched. Germline V CDR1 and CDR2: SGHRS, YFSETQ. The DNA of the CDR3 is TGCGCCAGCAGCTTGGTGGGACAGGGCATGAACACTGAAGCTTTCTTT. This translates into CASSLVGQGMNTEAFF.

In this sample, this clone turned up once. V and J are TRBV28 and TRBJ2-5, with D tentatively TRBD1 or TRBD2 (6 bases each). The CDR3 covers 14 residues. The germline V gene has CDR1 MDHEN and CDR2 SYDVKM. V was shortened by 3 bases and J by 6 bases, with 14 bases between the two germline ends. The CDR3 region has the DNA TGTGCCAGCAGTTTCCCCCCGGGGGCCCAGACCCAGTACTTC. Translating it yields CASSFPPGAQTQYF.

The V gene is TRBV28, the J gene TRBJ2-5, with D hard to call. Germline loops: CDR1 MDHEN, CDR2 SYDVKM. Deletions cut 3 bases from V and 2 bases from J, with 10 bases between. The CDR3 contains 14 residues. Here the CDR3 reads CASSFWSEQETQYF. CDR3 in DNA: TGTGCCAGCAGTTTTTGGTCCGAGCAAGAGACCCAGTACTTC. Combining the CDR3 with reference TRBV28 and TRBJ2-5 gives the whole variable domain DVKVTQSSRYLVKRTGEKVFLECVQDMDHENMFWYRQDPGLGLRLIYFSYDVKMKEKGDIPEGYSVSREKKERFSLILESASTNQTSMYLCASSFWSEQETQYFGPGTRLLVL.

This clone appeared a single time. The J gene is TRBJ2-7, the V gene TRBV28; 7 nucleotides match TRBD1. Germline values: CDR1 MDHEN, CDR2 SYDVKM. CDR3 length: 14 residues. The V and J ends lost 5 bases and 4 bases, in that order; junction bases with no gene match: 8. The CDR3 bases are TGTGCCAGCAGTCCTCCGGGACAGTTTTACGAGCAGTACTTC. Protein product: CASSPPGQFYEQYF.

The gene calls are TRBV28 and TRBJ1-5, with 9 bases fitting TRBD1. J was trimmed by 0 bases and V by 2 bases; bases with no gene match: 2. The CDR3 is 16 amino acids. Germline CDR1 and CDR2: MDHEN and SYDVKM. As DNA, the CDR3 is TGTGCCAGCAGTTTAACAGGGGGCCATAGCAATCAGCCCCAGCATTTT. Its translation: CASSLTGGHSNQPQHF. Full variable domain (missing parts from reference TRBV28 and TRBJ1-5): DVKVTQSSRYLVKRTGEKVFLECVQDMDHENMFWYRQDPGLGLRLIYFSYDVKMKEKGDIPEGYSVSREKKERFSLILESASTNQTSMYLCASSLTGGHSNQPQHFGDGTRLSIL.

The chain links TRBV18 to TRBJ2-7, with a weak D call TRBD2 (5 bases). Germline CDR1 KGHSH, CDR2 LQKENI. The V end lost 0 bases, the J end lost 2 bases, and 8 bases lay between the germline ends. CDR3 size: 14 residues. The CDR3 spells CASSPPRAAYEQYF. The CDR3 DNA reads as TGTGCCAGCTCACCACCGAGGGCCGCCTACGAGCAGTACTTC. Full variable domain (remainder filled in from reference TRBV18 and TRBJ2-7): NAGVMQNPRHLVRRRGQEARLRCSPMKGHSHVYWYRQLPEEGLKFMVYLQKENIIDESGMPKERFSAEFPKEGPSILRIQQVVRGDSAAYFCASSPPRAAYEQYFGPGTRLTVT.